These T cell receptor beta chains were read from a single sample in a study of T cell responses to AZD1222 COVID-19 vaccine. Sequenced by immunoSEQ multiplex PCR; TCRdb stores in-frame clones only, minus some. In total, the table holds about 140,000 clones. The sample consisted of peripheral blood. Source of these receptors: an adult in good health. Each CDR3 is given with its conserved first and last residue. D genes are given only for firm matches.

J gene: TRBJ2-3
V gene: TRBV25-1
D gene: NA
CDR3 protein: CASSPPDTDTQYF
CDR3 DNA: TGTGCCAGCAGTCCTCCGGACACAGATACGCAGTATTTT

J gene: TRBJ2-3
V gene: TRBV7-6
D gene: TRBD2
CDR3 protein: CASSHRLAGGTDTQYF
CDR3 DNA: TGTGCCAGCAGCCACCGACTAGCGGGGGGCACAGATACGCAGTATTTT

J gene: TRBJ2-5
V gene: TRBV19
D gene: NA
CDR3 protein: CASNQGRQETQYF
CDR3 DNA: TGTGCCAGTAACCAAGGGCGGCAAGAGACCCAGTACTTC

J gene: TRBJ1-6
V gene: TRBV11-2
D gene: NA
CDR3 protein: CASSLDRRGNSPLHF
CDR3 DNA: TGTGCCAGCAGCTTAGATCGCAGGGGAAATTCACCCCTCCACTTT

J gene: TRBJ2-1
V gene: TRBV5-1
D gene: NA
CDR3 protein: CASSLGSTGPYNEQFF
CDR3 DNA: TGCGCCAGCAGCTTGGGCAGCACAGGGCCCTACAATGAGCAGTTCTTC

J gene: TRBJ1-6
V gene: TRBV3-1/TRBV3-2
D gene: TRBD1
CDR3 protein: CASSPTDRGKDSPLHF
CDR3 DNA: TGTGCCAGCAGCCCCACTGACAGGGGGAAGGATTCACCCCTCCACTTT

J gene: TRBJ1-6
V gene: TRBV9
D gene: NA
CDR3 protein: CASSVGEYSPLHF
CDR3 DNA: TGTGCCAGCAGCGTAGGGGAGTATTCACCCCTCCACTTT

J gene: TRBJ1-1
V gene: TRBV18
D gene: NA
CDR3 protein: CASSPANTEAFF
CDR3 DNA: TGTGCCAGCTCACCCGCAAACACTGAAGCTTTCTTT

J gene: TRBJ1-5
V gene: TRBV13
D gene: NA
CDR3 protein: CASSLSGVGQPQHF
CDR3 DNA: TGTGCCAGCAGCCTATCTGGGGTAGGGCAGCCCCAGCATTTT

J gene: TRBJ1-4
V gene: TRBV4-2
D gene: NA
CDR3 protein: CASSSTRTVGEKLFF
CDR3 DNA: TGTGCCAGCAGCTCAACGAGGACAGTTGGCGAAAAACTGTTTTTT